This TCR beta chain emerged from a study of shared clonotypes between healthy human individuals. About the research overall: Three plates were used per donor for CD4 naive, three for CD4 memory, two for CD8 naive and one for CD8 memory.

This CDR3 comprises 17 residues. The V and J ends lost 0 bases and 4 bases, in that order; junction bases with no gene match: 10. The V gene's germline CDR1 is MNHEY and CDR2 SMNVEV (reference sequence). Findings of the study overall: Naive subsets generally exceeded memory subsets in estimated richness.

Positive CCR7 selection of CD45RO-negative cells yielded the naive CD8 cells, and terminally differentiated effector memory CD45RA+ cells were excluded. TCRdb's table, derived via immunoSEQ multiplex PCR, lists solely in-frame clones and lacks some. The repertoire consists of roughly 1,800,000 clones, with about 94% occurring once and the leading ten covering around 1%. To note about this clone: Its target is not known.

This TCR derives from a man between 18 and 35 years old in good health. The sequencing sample was made of naive CD8+ T cells sorted from blood. The chain carries TRBV27 and TRBJ2-7; 9 nucleotides align to TRBD1. CDR3 residues: CASSLSYGQGRKYEQYF. CDR3 bases: TGTGCCAGCAGTTTATCTTATGGACAGGGGAGAAAATACGAGCAGTACTTC.